The 10 T cell receptor beta chains given below trace back to one sample, sequenced in a study of identical twins. TCRdb used MiXCR to reprocess the 5' RACE reads, holding one entry per CDR3 protein. Here the sample spans roughly 250,000 distinct CDR3 sequences, over 12% being singletons. The specimen was memory (CD45RO+) T cells sorted from blood. These receptors came from a woman younger than 30 in good health.

The genes are TRBV29-1 and TRBJ2-3, with D maybe TRBD2 (6 bases). The ends were cut back, 7 bases at V and 2 bases at J, with 16 bases in the middle. This CDR3 contains 14 residues. Germline V CDR1 and CDR2: SQVTM, ANQGSEA. The CDR3 DNA sequence: TGCAGCGCCGGGGAGGACTGGGACACAGATACGCAGTATTTT. Amino acids: CSAGEDWDTDTQYF.

The chain carries TRBV6-1 and TRBJ2-7; D unclear. Germline lookup yields CDR1 MNHNS and CDR2 SASEGT. Trimming left V 1 base short and J 6 bases short, with 10 bases between. The CDR3 has 13 residues. CDR3: CASSEVLASEQYF. In nucleotides, the CDR3 is TGTGCCAGCAGTGAAGTACTGGCGTCCGAGCAGTACTTC.

This clonotype was counted only a few times. CDR3 nucleotides: TGTGCCAGCAGTTACCATGACAGTCAATATCCTAACTATGGCTACACCTTC. Protein: CASSYHDSQYPNYGYTF. The V gene is TRBV6-5, the J gene TRBJ1-2, with D possibly matching TRBD1 (5 bases). CDR1 MNHEY and CDR2 SVGAGI come from the germline V gene. The CDR3 consists of 17 residues. The V gene lost 2 bases and the J gene lost 0 bases, with 16 bases spanning the gap.

At least ten counts were recorded for this clonotype. The chain links TRBV20-1 to TRBJ1-5; D ambiguous. Looked up from germline, CDR1 is DFQATT and CDR2 is SNEGSKA (reference sequence). Trimming stripped 3 bases from V and 3 bases from J, with 9 bases between. CDR3 length: 13 residues. The CDR3 bases are TGCAGTGCTAGCGGCGACACCAATCAGCCCCAGCATTTT. Its translation: CSASGDTNQPQHF.

This clonotype was found many times. The chain has TRBV20-1 and TRBJ2-3, with D possibly being TRBD1 (6 bases). The CDR3 loop spans 14 amino acids. The germline CDR1 and CDR2 sequences are DFQATT and SNEGSKA (reference sequence). Trimming stripped 4 bases from V and 5 bases from J, with 16 bases between. Here the CDR3 reads CSAIQGGRQDTQYF. In DNA, the CDR3 is TGCAGTGCTATACAGGGTGGAAGGCAAGATACGCAGTATTTT.

Only a few counts were recorded for this clonotype. The chain has TRBV10-3 and TRBJ1-1, with D unclear. The CDR3 extends over 13 amino acids. V shed 1 base and J shed 1 base, with 4 bases lying between them. Germline-derived CDR1 and CDR2 are ENHRY and SYGVKD. The CDR3 coding sequence is TGTGCCATCAGTGAGTATGCGAACACTGAAGCTTTCTTT. It is translated as CAISEYANTEAFF.

This clonotype was seen a few times. The chain's CDR3 is CASSFGTGYTEQYF. The DNA of the CDR3 is TGCGCCAGCAGCTTCGGGACAGGGTACACCGAGCAGTACTTC. The rearrangement links TRBV5-1 to TRBJ2-7; 9 bases are a match to TRBD1. V dropped 2 bases and J dropped 6; count of bases not matched to a gene: 6. The CDR3 spans 14 residues. Germline values: CDR1 SGHRS, CDR2 YFSETQ.

A remark on this clonotype: The junction differs from germline at one of its ends, possibly a read error. The chain recombines TRBV3-1 with TRBJ1-5; the match to TRBD1 covers 10 bases. There are 15 residues in the CDR3. Per germline, CDR1 LGHDT and CDR2 YNNKEL (reference sequence). The CDR3 here is CATSQGQGGNQPQHF. CDR3 in DNA: TGTGCCACCAGCCAAGGACAGGGGGGCAATCAGCCCCAGCATTTT.

This clonotype has at least ten counts. This rearrangement joins TRBV9 to TRBJ2-2; 8 bases match TRBD2. Germline loops: CDR1 SGDLS, CDR2 YYNGEE. J lost 3 bases, V lost 1 base, and 5 bases had no gene match. The CDR3 covers 16 residues. The CDR3 loop reads CASSVREGEDTGELFF. The DNA of the CDR3 is TGTGCCAGCAGCGTACGGGAGGGGGAGGACACCGGGGAGCTGTTTTTT.

This clonotype was observed at least ten times. The genes are TRBV20-1 and TRBJ1-3; D unresolved. The V and J ends lost 2 bases and 5 bases respectively, with 4 bases between them. Germline loops: CDR1 DFQATT, CDR2 SNEGSKA (reference sequence). The CDR3 extends over 11 amino acids. The CDR3 DNA follows: TGCAGTGCTAGAACTAGAAACACCATATATTTT. Amino acid sequence: CSARTRNTIYF.